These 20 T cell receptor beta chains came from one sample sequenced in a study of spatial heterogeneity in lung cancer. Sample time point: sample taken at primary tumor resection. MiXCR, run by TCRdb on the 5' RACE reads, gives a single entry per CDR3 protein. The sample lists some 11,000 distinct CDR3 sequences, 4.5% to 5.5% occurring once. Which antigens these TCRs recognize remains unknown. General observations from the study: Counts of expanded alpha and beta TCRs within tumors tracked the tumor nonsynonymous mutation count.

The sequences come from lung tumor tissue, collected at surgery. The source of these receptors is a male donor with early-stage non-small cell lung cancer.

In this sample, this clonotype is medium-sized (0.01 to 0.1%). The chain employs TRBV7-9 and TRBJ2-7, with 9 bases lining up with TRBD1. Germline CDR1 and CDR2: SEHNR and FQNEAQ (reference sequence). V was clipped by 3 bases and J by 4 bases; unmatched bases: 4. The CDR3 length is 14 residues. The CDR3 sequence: CASSLTGGSYEQYF. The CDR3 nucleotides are TGTGCCAGCAGCTTGACAGGGGGTTCTTACGAGCAGTACTTC.

The CDR3 loop is CSVREGAQETQYF. The CDR3 bases are TGCAGCGTCCGGGAGGGGGCTCAAGAGACCCAGTACTTC. This chain uses TRBV29-1 with TRBJ2-5; D is perhaps TRBD2 (8 bases). The CDR3 contains 13 residues. Germline loops: CDR1 SQVTM, CDR2 ANQGSEA. The germline V and J ends were trimmed by 6 bases and 2 bases, with 13 bases remaining between them. Based on the CDR3 plus reference TRBV29-1 and TRBJ2-5, the full variable domain is SAVISQKPSRDICQRGTSLTIQCQVDSQVTMMFWYRQQPGQSLTLIATANQGSEATYESGFVIDKFPISRPNLTFSTLTVSNMSPEDSSIYLCSVREGAQETQYFGPGTRLLVL.

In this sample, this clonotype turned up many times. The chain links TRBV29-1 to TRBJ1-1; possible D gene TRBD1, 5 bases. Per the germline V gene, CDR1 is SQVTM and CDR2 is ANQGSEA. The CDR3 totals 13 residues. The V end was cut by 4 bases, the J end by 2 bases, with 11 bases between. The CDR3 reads CSVGETANTEAFF. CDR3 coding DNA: TGCAGCGTTGGCGAGACAGCCAACACTGAAGCTTTCTTT.

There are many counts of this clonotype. The CDR3 bases are TGTGCCAGCAGCGTAGCGGCAGGGACGAGGGAGACCCAGTACTTC. This codes for CASSVAAGTRETQYF. The chain uses TRBV9 and TRBJ2-5; possibly TRBD1 or TRBD2 for D (5 bases each). There are 15 residues in the CDR3. Germline CDR1 and CDR2: SGDLS and YYNGEE. V lost 0 bases, J lost 5 bases, and 14 bases lay in between. The complete variable domain, with remaining parts taken from reference TRBV9 and TRBJ2-5, reads DSGVTQTPKHLITATGQRVTLRCSPRSGDLSVYWYQQSLDQGLQFLIQYYNGEERAKGNILERFSAQQFPDLHSELNLSSLELGDSALYFCASSVAAGTRETQYFGPGTRLLVL.

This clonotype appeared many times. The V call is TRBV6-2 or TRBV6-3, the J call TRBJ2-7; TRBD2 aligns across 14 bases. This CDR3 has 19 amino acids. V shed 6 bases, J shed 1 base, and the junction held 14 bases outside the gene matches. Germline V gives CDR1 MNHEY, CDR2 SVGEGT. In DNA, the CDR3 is TGTGCCAGCAGCGTAACATCCGGGACTAGCGGGAGAGTGTCCTACGAGCAGTACTTC. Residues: CASSVTSGTSGRVSYEQYF.

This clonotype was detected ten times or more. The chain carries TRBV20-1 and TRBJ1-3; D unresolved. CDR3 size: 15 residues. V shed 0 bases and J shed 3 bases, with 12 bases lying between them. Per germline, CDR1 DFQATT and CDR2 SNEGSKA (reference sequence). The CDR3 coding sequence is TGCAGTGCTAGAGATCCAGGAAAGTATGGAAACACCATATATTTT. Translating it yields CSARDPGKYGNTIYF.

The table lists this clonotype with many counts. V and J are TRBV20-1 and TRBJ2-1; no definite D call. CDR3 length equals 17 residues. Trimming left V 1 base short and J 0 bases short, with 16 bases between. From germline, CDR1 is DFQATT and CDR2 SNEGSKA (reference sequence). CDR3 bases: TGCAGTGCTAGAGCCCCCACTGCTCTGAGCTCCTACAATGAGCAGTTCTTC. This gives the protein CSARAPTALSSYNEQFF.

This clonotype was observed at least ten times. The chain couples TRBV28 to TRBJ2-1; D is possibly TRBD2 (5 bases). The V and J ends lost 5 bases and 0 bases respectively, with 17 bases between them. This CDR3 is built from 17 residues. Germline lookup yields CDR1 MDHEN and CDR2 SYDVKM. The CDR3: CASSPIFLGSSYNEQFF. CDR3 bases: TGTGCCAGCAGTCCAATTTTCCTAGGGAGCTCCTACAATGAGCAGTTCTTC.

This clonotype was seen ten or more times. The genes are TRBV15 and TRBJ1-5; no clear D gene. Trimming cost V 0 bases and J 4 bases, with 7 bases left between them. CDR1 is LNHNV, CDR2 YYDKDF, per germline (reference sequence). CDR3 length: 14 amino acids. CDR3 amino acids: CATSREQKNQPQHF. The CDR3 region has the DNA TGTGCCACCAGCAGAGAGCAGAAAAATCAGCCCCAGCATTTT.

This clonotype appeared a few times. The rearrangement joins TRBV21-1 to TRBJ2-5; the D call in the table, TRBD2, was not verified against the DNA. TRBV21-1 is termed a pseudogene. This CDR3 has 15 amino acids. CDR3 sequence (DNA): TGTGCCGGCCCGGAACTAGCGGGAGGGAAAGAGACCCAGTACTTC. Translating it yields CAGPELAGGKETQYF.

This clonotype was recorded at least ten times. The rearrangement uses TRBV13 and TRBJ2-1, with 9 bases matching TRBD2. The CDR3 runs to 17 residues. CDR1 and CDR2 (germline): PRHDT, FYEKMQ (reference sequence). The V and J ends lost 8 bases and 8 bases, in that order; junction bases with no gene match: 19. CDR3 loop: CASRGLSLAGSVHEQFF. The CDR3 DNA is TGTGCCAGCCGGGGCCTCAGCCTAGCGGGATCGGTCCATGAGCAGTTCTTC.

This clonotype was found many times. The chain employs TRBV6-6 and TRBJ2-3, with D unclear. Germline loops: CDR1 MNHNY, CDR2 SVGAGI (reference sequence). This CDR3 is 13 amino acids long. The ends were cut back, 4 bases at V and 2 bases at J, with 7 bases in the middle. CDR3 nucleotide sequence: TGTGCCAGCAGTTCTCTGACCACAGATACGCAGTATTTT. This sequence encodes CASSSLTTDTQYF.

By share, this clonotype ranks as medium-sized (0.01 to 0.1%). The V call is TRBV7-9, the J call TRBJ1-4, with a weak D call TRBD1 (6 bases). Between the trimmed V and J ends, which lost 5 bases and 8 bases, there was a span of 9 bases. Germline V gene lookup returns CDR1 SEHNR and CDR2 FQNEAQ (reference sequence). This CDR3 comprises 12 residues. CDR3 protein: CASSMTGEKLFF. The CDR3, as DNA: TGTGCCAGCAGCATGACAGGAGAAAAACTGTTTTTT.

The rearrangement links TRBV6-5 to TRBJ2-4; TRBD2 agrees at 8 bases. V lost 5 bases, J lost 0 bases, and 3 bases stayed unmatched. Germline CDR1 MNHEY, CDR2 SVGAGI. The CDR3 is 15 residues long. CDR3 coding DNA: TGTGCCAGCAGTGGAGCGGGGGAAGCCAAAAACATTCAGTACTTC. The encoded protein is CASSGAGEAKNIQYF.

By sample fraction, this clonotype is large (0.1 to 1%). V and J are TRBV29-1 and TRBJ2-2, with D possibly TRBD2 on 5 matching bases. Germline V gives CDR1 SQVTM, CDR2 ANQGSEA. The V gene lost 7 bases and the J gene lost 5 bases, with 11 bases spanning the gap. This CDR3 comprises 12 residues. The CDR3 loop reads CSARGLTGELFF. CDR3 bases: TGCAGCGCCCGAGGGTTAACCGGGGAGCTGTTTTTT.

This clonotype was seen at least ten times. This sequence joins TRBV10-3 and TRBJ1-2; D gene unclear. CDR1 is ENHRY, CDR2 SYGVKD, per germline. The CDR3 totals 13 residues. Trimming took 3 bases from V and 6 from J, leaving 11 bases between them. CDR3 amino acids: CAISERETDGYTF. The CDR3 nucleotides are TGTGCCATCAGTGAAAGGGAAACAGATGGCTACACCTTC.

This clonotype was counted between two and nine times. The CDR3, as DNA: TGTGCCAGCAGCCCAACCTATTCGGGGGGCTCCTACAATGAGCAGTTCTTC. It yields the protein CASSPTYSGGSYNEQFF. The chain has TRBV9 and TRBJ2-1; 7 nucleotides agree with TRBD2. With V trimmed by 4 bases and J by 0 bases, 10 bases remained unmatched. CDR1 is SGDLS, CDR2 YYNGEE, per germline. The CDR3 has 17 amino acids.

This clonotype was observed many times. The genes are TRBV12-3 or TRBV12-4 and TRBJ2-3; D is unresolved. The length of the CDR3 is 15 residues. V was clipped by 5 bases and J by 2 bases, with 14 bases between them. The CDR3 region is CASSPPLTITDTQYF. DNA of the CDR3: TGTGCCAGCAGTCCCCCCCTGACCATCACAGATACGCAGTATTTT.

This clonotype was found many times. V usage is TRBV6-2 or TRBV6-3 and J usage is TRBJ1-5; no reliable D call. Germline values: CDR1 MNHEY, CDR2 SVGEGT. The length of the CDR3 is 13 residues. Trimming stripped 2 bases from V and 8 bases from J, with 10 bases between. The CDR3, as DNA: TGTGCCAGCAGTTACCTGGGAGGAGAGCCCCAGCATTTT. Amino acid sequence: CASSYLGGEPQHF.

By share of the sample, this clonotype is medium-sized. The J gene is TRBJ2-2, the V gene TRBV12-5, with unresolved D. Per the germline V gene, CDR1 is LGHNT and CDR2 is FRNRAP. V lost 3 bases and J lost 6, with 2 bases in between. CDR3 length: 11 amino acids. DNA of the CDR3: TGTGCTAGTGGTTTTTCCGGGGAGCTGTTTTTT. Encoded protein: CASGFSGELFF.